Listed here are 21 T cell receptor beta chains from one sample, sequenced in a study of cytomegalovirus exposure and HLA in healthy donors (dated 2017 in TCRdb). The library was obtained by the immunoSEQ multiplex PCR assay. For the multiplex PCR, a mixture combining 60 forward primers for TCR Vbeta segments and 13 reverse primers for TCR Jbeta segments was used. The source is immuneACCESS, and TCRdb retained only in-frame sequences with V and J called. Part of the clones is not carried over; for the studies checked, unresolved V genes explain less than half of this, and the remainder is unexplained. In all, the sample holds 100,000 to 150,000 clones, and over 75% of those were seen once. Together, the top ten hold 9.5% to 15% of the sample. The sequenced sample consisted of PBMCs. These TCRs come from a woman aged 35 to 49 in good health and CMV-seropositive.

This clone occurred a few times. The J gene is TRBJ1-2, the V gene TRBV5-1; 9 nucleotides agree with TRBD1. Unmatched junction bases numbered 9, after V lost 2 bases and J lost 7 bases. Germline V gene data show CDR1 as SGHRS and CDR2 as YFSETQ. This CDR3 comprises 15 residues. The DNA for the CDR3 is TGCGCCAGCAGCTTTGGATCACAGGGGGCGGGTGGCTACACCTTC. It specifies CASSFGSQGAGGYTF. Full variable domain (rest looked up from reference TRBV5-1 and TRBJ1-2): KAGVTQTPRYLIKTRGQQVTLSCSPISGHRSVSWYQQTPGQGLQFLFEYFSETQRNKGNFPGRFSGRQFSNSRSEMNVSTLELGDSALYLCASSFGSQGAGGYTFGSGTRLTVV.

This sequence joins TRBV7-9 and TRBJ1-2, with D perhaps matching TRBD1 (6 bases). Germline CDR1 SEHNR, CDR2 FQNEAQ (reference sequence). The CDR3 is 13 residues long. Trimming took 6 bases from V and 2 from J, leaving 10 bases between them. Written as DNA, the CDR3 is TGTGCCAGCAGTATAACAGGGAACTATGGCTACACCTTC. Amino acid sequence: CASSITGNYGYTF.

The chain links TRBV11-2 to TRBJ1-2; 7 bases agree with TRBD1. The J segment lost 2 bases and the V segment lost 1 base, leaving 10 bases of the junction unmatched. CDR1 SGHAT and CDR2 FQNNGV come from the germline V gene. The CDR3 loop spans 17 amino acids. CDR3 protein: CASSLARGTAGNYGYTF. The CDR3 DNA reads TGTGCCAGCAGCTTAGCGAGGGGGACAGCCGGCAACTATGGCTACACCTTC.

The chain joins TRBV5-6 to TRBJ2-7, with 9 bases lining up with TRBD1. The V gene end was trimmed by 1 base and the J gene end by 4 bases; junction bases not matched to a gene: 3. The CDR3 is 14 residues long. The germline V gene has CDR1 SGHDT and CDR2 YYEEEE. Here the CDR3 reads CASSLKDRGYEQYF. The DNA of the CDR3 is TGTGCCAGCAGCTTGAAGGACAGGGGTTACGAGCAGTACTTC.

The gene calls are TRBV28 and TRBJ2-2, with 12 bases aligning to TRBD2. CDR3 length: 14 residues. CDR1 MDHEN and CDR2 SYDVKM come from the germline V gene. V lost 8 bases and J lost 5; bases outside the gene matches: 3. The CDR3 DNA sequence: TGTGCCAGCCTGGGGACTAGCGGGACCGGGGAGCTGTTTTTT. Translation gives CASLGTSGTGELFF. Looking up the rest from reference TRBV28 and TRBJ2-2 gives the full variable domain: DVKVTQSSRYLVKRTGEKVFLECVQDMDHENMFWYRQDPGLGLRLIYFSYDVKMKEKGDIPEGYSVSREKKERFSLILESASTNQTSMYLCASLGTSGTGELFFGEGSRLTVL.

The chain has TRBV7-9 and TRBJ2-1; D may be TRBD2 (6 bases). The CDR3 runs to 12 residues. Germline CDR1 SEHNR, CDR2 FQNEAQ (reference sequence). V was cut by 3 bases and J by 10 bases, with 10 bases left in between. This chain's CDR3 is CASSLGGREQFF. CDR3 bases: TGTGCCAGCAGCTTGGGGGGAAGGGAGCAGTTCTTC.

The rearrangement uses TRBV6-1 and TRBJ1-1, with 9 bases fitting TRBD1. V dropped 5 bases and J dropped 1; count of bases not matched to a gene: 5. The CDR3 covers 15 residues. Germline V CDR1 and CDR2: MNHNS, SASEGT. In DNA form, the CDR3 reads TGTGCCAGCAGTACCATGGGACAGGGGAACACTGAAGCTTTCTTT. Protein sequence: CASSTMGQGNTEAFF.

The chain couples TRBV28 to TRBJ2-7, with D possibly matching TRBD2 (6 bases). The CDR3 contains 14 residues. CDR1 MDHEN and CDR2 SYDVKM come from the germline V gene. Trimming removed 2 bases from V and 2 bases from J, with 10 bases in between. Here the CDR3 DNA reads TGTGCCAGCAGTTTAGAAGCGGGCGCCTACGAGCAGTACTTC. It yields the protein CASSLEAGAYEQYF.

The chain links TRBV21-1 to TRBJ2-4; the table assigns TRBD1, which was not confirmed against the DNA. TRBV21-1 constitutes a pseudogene. This CDR3 region has 14 residues. The CDR3, as DNA: TGTGCCAGCACCGAAGTGGGACACCTGGAGGTTCAGTACTTC. Protein: CASTEVGHLEVQYF.

The V call is TRBV5-1, the J call TRBJ2-7; D perhaps matches TRBD2 (6 bases). The CDR3 runs to 15 residues. Trimming removed 2 bases at V and 1 base at J, with 13 bases between. The germline gives CDR1 SGHRS, CDR2 YFSETQ. The CDR3: CASSFTGTGSYEQYF. CDR3 DNA sequence: TGCGCCAGCAGCTTTACCGGGACTGGATCCTACGAGCAGTACTTC.

The V call is TRBV4-1, the J call TRBJ2-3, with D possibly TRBD2 on 5 matching bases. The CDR3 is made up of 16 amino acids. The V and J ends lost 4 bases and 0 bases respectively, with 14 bases between them. Per germline, CDR1 MGHRA and CDR2 YSYEKL. CDR3 nucleotides: TGCGCCAGCAGCCGTGATGCGGACTGGAGCACAGATACGCAGTATTTT. This translates into CASSRDADWSTDTQYF.

CDR3 in amino acids: CASSLATSYNGEQFF. The CDR3 nucleotides are TGTGCCAGCAGCTTAGCAACATCTTATAACGGGGAGCAGTTCTTC. The chain links TRBV7-9 to TRBJ2-1; unclear D gene. V was trimmed by 0 bases and J by 10 bases, leaving 16 bases between them. Germline-derived CDR1 and CDR2 are SEHNR and FQNEAQ (reference sequence). The CDR3 covers 15 residues.

The chain carries TRBV19 and TRBJ2-7; unclear D gene. CDR1 LNHDA and CDR2 SQIVND come from the germline V gene (reference sequence). The V end lost 5 bases, the J end lost 0 bases, and 8 bases lay between the germline ends. CDR3 size: 13 residues. The DNA for the CDR3 is TGTGCCAGTAGTCGCCGAGCCTCCTACGAGCAGTACTTC. Its translation is CASSRRASYEQYF.

This chain links TRBV5-1 with TRBJ2-1; D not resolved. Germline CDR1 SGHRS, CDR2 YFSETQ. Trimming left V 0 bases short and J 1 base short, with 8 bases between. The CDR3 covers 15 residues. CDR3: CASSLGSESYNEQFF. CDR3 in DNA: TGCGCCAGCAGCTTGGGTAGTGAGTCCTACAATGAGCAGTTCTTC.

The count of this clone is one. The CDR3 nucleotides read TGTGCCAGTAGTATAGCTAGCGGTGCCACCGGGGAGCTGTTTTTT. Translation gives CASSIASGATGELFF. The rearrangement uses TRBV19 and TRBJ2-2, with 7 bases fitting TRBD2. V trimming: 1 base; J trimming: 4 bases; junction bases outside the gene matches: 3. The germline CDR1 and CDR2 sequences are LNHDA and SQIVND (reference sequence). The CDR3 is 15 amino acids.

The chain recombines TRBV9 with TRBJ2-3; 10 bases agree with TRBD2. V lost 4 bases, J lost 0 bases, and 8 bases stayed unmatched. Germline V lookup: CDR1 SGDLS, CDR2 YYNGEE. The CDR3 has 17 residues. This CDR3 reads CASSKTGLAASTDTQYF. In DNA, the CDR3 is TGTGCCAGCAGCAAAACCGGACTAGCGGCTAGCACAGATACGCAGTATTTT. The full variable domain, completed using reference TRBV9 and TRBJ2-3, is DSGVTQTPKHLITATGQRVTLRCSPRSGDLSVYWYQQSLDQGLQFLIQYYNGEERAKGNILERFSAQQFPDLHSELNLSSLELGDSALYFCASSKTGLAASTDTQYFGPGTRLTVL.

The genes are TRBV11-2 and TRBJ2-1; 11 bases are shared with TRBD2. This CDR3 has 16 residues. The ends lost 5 bases at V and 6 bases at J; junction bases unmatched: 9. CDR1 is SGHAT and CDR2 is FQNNGV in the germline V gene. The CDR3 reads CASSPPAGLAANEQFF. The CDR3, as DNA: TGTGCCAGCAGCCCCCCCGCGGGACTAGCGGCCAATGAGCAGTTCTTC.

J is TRBJ1-2 and V is TRBV10-3; TRBD1 matches at 7 bases. CDR1 is ENHRY, CDR2 SYGVKD, per germline. Unmatched junction bases numbered 9, after V lost 2 bases and J lost 6 bases. The CDR3 consists of 15 residues. CDR3 coding DNA: TGTGCCATCAGTGAGCCAGGGGGACAGAAGGATGGCTACACCTTC. It codes for CAISEPGGQKDGYTF.

Notes on this clone: This same CDR3 is encoded by further DNA sequences in the sample. This rearrangement joins TRBV29-1 to TRBJ2-3; tentative D call: TRBD2 (6 bases). Germline CDR1 is SQVTM and CDR2 is ANQGSEA. CDR3 length equals 13 residues. V lost 4 bases and J 3 bases, leaving 11 bases between the germline ends. The CDR3 DNA reads TGCAGCGTTGGCCAGGGAGGAACAGATACGCAGTATTTT. This translates into CSVGQGGTDTQYF.

The genes are TRBV5-8 and TRBJ2-5; 12 bases are shared with TRBD2. Germline V gives CDR1 SGHTS, CDR2 YDEGEE. The CDR3 consists of 15 residues. V trimming: 1 base; J trimming: 4 bases; junction bases outside the gene matches: 2. The CDR3 sequence: CASSLRGLAGETQYF. The CDR3 DNA reads as TGTGCCAGCAGCTTGAGGGGACTAGCGGGAGAGACCCAGTACTTC. The whole variable domain, filled in from reference TRBV5-8 and TRBJ2-5, reads EAGVTQSPTHLIKTRGQQATLRCSPISGHTSVYWYQQALGLGLQFLLWYDEGEERNRGNFPPRFSGRQFPNYSSELNVNALELEDSALYLCASSLRGLAGETQYFGPGTRLLVL.

This clone was found once. V usage is TRBV5-1 and J usage is TRBJ2-7, with 7 bases that match TRBD1. Per the germline V gene, CDR1 is SGHRS and CDR2 is YFSETQ. Trimming took 1 base from V and 4 from J; bases not matched to a gene: 5. The CDR3 is made up of 14 amino acids. The CDR3 DNA follows: TGCGCCAGCAGCTTGCGACAGGGTTGGTACGAGCAGTACTTC. Protein: CASSLRQGWYEQYF.